The entry that follows covers one T cell receptor (beta chain) sequence. The source of the sample is a study of control samples from healthy donors and cancer patients. Profiling relied on immunoSEQ multiplex PCR, and the TCRdb table lists in-frame clones only, not all of them. The sample has under 100,000 clones; around 90% are singletons. The CDR3 loop spans 13 amino acids. V was pared by 4 bases and J by 2 bases, with 7 bases between. Germline-derived CDR1 and CDR2 are SGHDN and FVKESK. The rearrangement links TRBV14 to TRBJ2-3, with D unclear. The material sequenced was PBMCs. This TCR came from a woman in her fifties or sixties with colorectal cancer. The CDR3 is CASSLWSTDTQYF. DNA of the CDR3: TGTGCCAGCAGCCTCTGGTCCACAGATACGCAGTATTTT.